Here is one T cell receptor (beta chain) with its context. These data originate in a study of T cell changes during pregnancy in multiple sclerosis. Some clones are missing from TCRdb's copy, which holds only in-frame ones; the method was immunoSEQ multiplex PCR. The sample consists of roughly 35,000 clones, 85% to 90% of them appearing once. This CDR3 spans 14 amino acids. CDR1 is SGHKS, CDR2 YYEKEE, per germline (reference sequence). The ends were cut back, 0 bases at V and 11 bases at J, with 15 bases in the middle. V gene TRBV5-5 combines with J gene TRBJ1-5; maybe TRBD1 (6 bases). The starting material was CD8+ T cells from peripheral blood mononuclear cells, obtained after pregnancy. The clonotype originates from a female donor with multiple sclerosis, enrolled in a pregnancy study. The CDR3 DNA is TGTGCCAGCAGCTTGGGAGGGGGACCCCTGACCCAGCATTTT. Translating it yields CASSLGGGPLTQHF.